The 30 T cell receptor beta chains presented below share a single source sample, sequenced in a study of blood T cell repertoires in COVID-19. The data were produced by immunoSEQ multiplex PCR, yet TCRdb's version contains in-frame clones alone and is incomplete. The sample contains some 140,000 clones, nearly 80% of which appear only once. The sequencing sample was made of peripheral blood. These receptors were taken from an elderly man with acute or convalescent COVID-19.

This chain links TRBV19 with TRBJ2-3, with D maybe TRBD2 (6 bases). Germline V CDR1 and CDR2: LNHDA, SQIVND (reference sequence). This CDR3 is built from 15 residues. V gave up 6 bases and J gave up 3 bases, with 16 bases separating them. CDR3 nucleotide sequence: TGTGCCAGTAGGCGGTCGGGGGTGTGGACAGATACGCAGTATTTT. It is translated as CASRRSGVWTDTQYF.

This rearrangement joins TRBV6-5 to TRBJ2-7; tentatively, D is TRBD1 (6 bases). CDR3 length: 14 amino acids. Deletions cut 7 bases from V and 2 bases from J, with 15 bases between. CDR1 is MNHEY and CDR2 is SVGAGI in the germline V gene. The CDR3 reads CASTRTESPYEQYF. In DNA form, the CDR3 reads TGTGCCAGCACAAGGACAGAATCTCCCTACGAGCAGTACTTC.

This clone was seen ten or more times. V is TRBV18 and J is TRBJ1-1; 8 nucleotides match TRBD1. Germline V gene lookup returns CDR1 KGHSH and CDR2 LQKENI. CDR3 length: 14 amino acids. With V trimmed by 6 bases and J by 1 base, 4 bases remained unmatched. The CDR3 sequence: CASSWDRSNTEAFF. The CDR3 coding sequence is TGTGCCAGCTCCTGGGACAGGTCGAACACTGAAGCTTTCTTT.

The CDR3 protein is CASSLGGQSSYEQYF. The DNA for the CDR3 is TGTGCCAGCAGCTTAGGGGGACAGAGCTCCTACGAGCAGTACTTC. The rearrangement links TRBV7-8 to TRBJ2-7; 7 nucleotides align to TRBD1. The CDR3 sequence is 15 residues long. The V gene's germline CDR1 is SGHVS and CDR2 FQNEAQ. J lost 0 bases, V lost 1 base, and 3 bases had no gene match. The whole variable domain, remainder taken from reference TRBV7-8 and TRBJ2-7, is GAGVSQSPRYKVAKRGQDVALRCDPISGHVSLFWYQQALGQGPEFLTYFQNEAQLDKSGLPSDRFFAERPEGSVSTLKIQRTQQEDSAVYLCASSLGGQSSYEQYFGPGTRLTVT.

The rearrangement uses TRBV10-2 and TRBJ1-2, with TRBD1 matching over 7 bases. V shed 7 bases and J 8 bases; nucleotides not matched to a gene: 7. CDR3 length equals 12 residues. Germline CDR1 and CDR2: WSHSY and SAAADI. CDR3 nucleotides: TGCGCCAGCACAATGACAGGGAAAGGCTACACCTTC. It yields the protein CASTMTGKGYTF.

V is TRBV30 and J is TRBJ2-7, with 9 positions matching TRBD1. CDR1 is GTSNPN and CDR2 is SVGIG in the germline V gene (reference sequence). J lost 4 bases, V lost 2 bases, and 9 bases had no gene match. CDR3 length equals 15 residues. For the CDR3, the DNA is TGTGCCTGGAGTCTTCCTCCGGGACAGGGATACGAGCAGTACTTC. The encoded protein is CAWSLPPGQGYEQYF. The whole variable domain, filled in from reference TRBV30 and TRBJ2-7, reads SQTIHQWPATLVQPVGSPLSLECTVEGTSNPNLYWYRQAAGRGLQLLFYSVGIGQISSEVPQNLSASRPQDRQFILSSKKLLLSDSGFYLCAWSLPPGQGYEQYFGPGTRLTVT.

Notes on this clone: The sample holds other DNA sequences that translate to the same CDR3. The V gene is TRBV27, the J gene TRBJ2-1, with a weak D call TRBD2 (7 bases). V was shortened by 3 bases and J by 4 bases, with 13 bases between the two germline ends. CDR1 and CDR2 (germline): MNHEY, SMNVEV (reference sequence). This CDR3 is built from 15 residues. Written as DNA, the CDR3 is TGTGCCAGCAGTTTTGGAGGGGGGGGATACAATGAGCAGTTCTTC. Its protein is CASSFGGGGYNEQFF.

The V and J genes are TRBV3-1 (or the pseudogene TRBV3-2) and TRBJ1-3; D possibly corresponds to TRBD1 (6 bases). Trimming removed 4 bases at V and 0 bases at J, with 13 bases between. This CDR3 region has 16 residues. CDR1 is LGHDT and CDR2 is YNNKEL in the germline V gene (reference sequence). The CDR3 loop is CASSPLGGRSGNTIYF. Here the CDR3 DNA reads TGTGCCAGCAGCCCTCTCGGGGGGCGCTCTGGAAACACCATATATTTT.

The chain joins TRBV11-1 to TRBJ2-7; D possibly corresponds to TRBD1 (6 bases). CDR1 SGHAT and CDR2 FQDESV come from the germline V gene (reference sequence). V shed 4 bases and J shed 7 bases, with 11 bases lying between them. The CDR3 is made up of 12 amino acids. CDR3 DNA: TGTGCCAGCAGCTCCTCCGGGACAGAGCAGTACGTC. Protein: CASSSSGTEQYV.

The rearrangement joins TRBV11-1 to TRBJ2-1; 8 bases agree with TRBD2. CDR1 and CDR2 from the germline V gene are SGHAT and FQDESV (reference sequence). The V segment lost 5 bases and the J segment 5 bases; nucleotides outside the gene matches: 5. The CDR3 is 14 amino acids. DNA for the CDR3: TGTGCCAGCAGCGTCGGAGCGGGGGACAATGAGCAGTTCTTC. Translation: CASSVGAGDNEQFF. The full variable domain, with the rest looked up from reference TRBV11-1 and TRBJ2-1, is EAEVAQSPRYKITEKSQAVAFWCDPISGHATLYWYRQILGQGPELLVQFQDESVVDDSQLPKDRFSAERLKGVDSTLKIQPAELGDSAMYLCASSVGAGDNEQFFGPGTRLTVL.

The gene calls are TRBV5-1 and TRBJ2-3, with TRBD2 as a possible D gene (6 bases). V was cut by 6 bases and J by 3 bases, with 17 bases left in between. Germline loops: CDR1 SGHRS, CDR2 YFSETQ. The length of the CDR3 is 15 residues. Written as DNA, the CDR3 is TGCGCCAGCAAGCTTGAGGGAGGAGTTACAGATACGCAGTATTTT. This sequence encodes CASKLEGGVTDTQYF.

The chain joins TRBV20-1 to TRBJ2-6; D ambiguous. Germline CDR1 reads DFQATT; CDR2 reads SNEGSKA (reference sequence). The V gene lost 3 bases and the J gene lost 3 bases, with 9 bases spanning the gap. The CDR3 is made up of 14 amino acids. The CDR3 protein is CSASPRFGANVLTF. The CDR3 region has the DNA TGCAGTGCTAGTCCGCGCTTTGGGGCCAACGTCCTGACTTTC.

This sequence joins TRBV18 and TRBJ2-7, with a tentative D call TRBD1 (5 bases). CDR3 size: 15 residues. The germline V gene encodes CDR1 KGHSH and CDR2 LQKENI. Between the trimmed V and J ends, which lost 2 bases and 2 bases, there was a span of 13 bases. The CDR3 bases are TGTGCCAGCTCACCAGGTACCAGGGTAACCTACGAGCAGTACGTC. This sequence encodes CASSPGTRVTYEQYV.

V and J are TRBV19 and TRBJ2-1, with a possible D match to TRBD1 (6 bases). Germline loops: CDR1 LNHDA, CDR2 SQIVND (reference sequence). CDR3 size: 13 residues. V was trimmed by 8 bases and J by 6 bases, leaving 14 bases between them. CDR3 region: CASVNRVGNEQFF. CDR3 DNA sequence: TGTGCCAGTGTCAACAGGGTAGGCAATGAGCAGTTCTTC. Filled out from reference TRBV19 and TRBJ2-1, the complete variable domain reads DGGITQSPKYLFRKEGQNVTLSCEQNLNHDAMYWYRQDPGQGLRLIYYSQIVNDFQKGDIAEGYSVSREKKESFPLTVTSAQKNPTAFYLCASVNRVGNEQFFGPGTRLTVL.

This clone was observed a handful of times. The chain is built from TRBV7-2 and TRBJ2-7; tentatively, D is TRBD2 (6 bases). This CDR3 is built from 14 residues. Germline CDR1 is SGHTA and CDR2 is FQGNSA. V gave up 3 bases and J gave up 5 bases, with 14 bases separating them. CDR3 residues: CASSLPFGRNEQYF. The CDR3 nucleotides are TGTGCCAGCAGCTTGCCCTTCGGGAGAAACGAGCAGTACTTC.

This clone has a single count. The chain carries TRBV10-1 and TRBJ2-5, with D perhaps matching TRBD1 (6 bases). CDR3 length equals 13 residues. The germline CDR1 and CDR2 sequences are WNHNN and SYGVQD (reference sequence). V gave up 3 bases and J gave up 4 bases, with 9 bases separating them. CDR3 coding DNA: TGCGCCAGCAGTGAAACAGGGAGAGAGACCCAGTACTTC. It yields the protein CASSETGRETQYF.

This clone showed up just a few times. V gene TRBV11-2 combines with J gene TRBJ1-2; a possible D gene is TRBD1 (5 bases). V dropped 5 bases and J dropped 5 bases, with 15 bases sitting between them. There are 14 residues in the CDR3. Germline V lookup: CDR1 SGHAT, CDR2 FQNNGV. The chain's CDR3 is CASSPVGRRYGYTF. For the CDR3, the DNA is TGTGCCAGCAGCCCGGTGGGGCGTAGATATGGCTACACCTTC.

The rearrangement uses TRBV7-2 and TRBJ1-5; tentatively, D is TRBD1 (5 bases). V lost 1 base and J 1 base, leaving 8 bases between the germline ends. CDR3 length: 15 amino acids. Germline V gene lookup returns CDR1 SGHTA and CDR2 FQGNSA. The chain's CDR3 is CASSLGGVSNQPQHF. CDR3 sequence (DNA): TGTGCCAGCAGCTTAGGGGGGGTAAGCAATCAGCCCCAGCATTTT.

This clone was picked up a small number of times. This sequence joins TRBV12-3 or TRBV12-4 and TRBJ1-2; D is ambiguous. The CDR3 is made up of 13 amino acids. V lost 2 bases and J 3 bases, leaving 7 bases between the germline ends. The CDR3 spells CASSLSPDYGYTF. CDR3 DNA: TGTGCCAGCAGTTTATCACCGGACTATGGCTACACCTTC.

The chain has TRBV11-1 and TRBJ1-1, with D perhaps TRBD1 (5 bases). Trimming took off 2 bases at V and 1 base at J, with 8 bases between the two ends. Germline CDR1 and CDR2: SGHAT and FQDESV (reference sequence). CDR3 length: 14 amino acids. CDR3 amino acids: CASSLHRQNTEAFF. The CDR3 coding sequence is TGTGCCAGCAGCTTACACAGGCAGAACACTGAAGCTTTCTTT.

This clone appeared once. The chain has TRBV27 and TRBJ1-5, with D possibly TRBD1 on 5 matching bases. The CDR3 covers 14 residues. V dropped 6 bases and J dropped 6 bases, with 15 bases sitting between them. Germline V lookup: CDR1 MNHEY, CDR2 SMNVEV (reference sequence). CDR3 region: CASSRREGLQPQHF. The CDR3 DNA follows: TGTGCCAGCAGCCGGAGAGAGGGACTTCAGCCCCAGCATTTT.

The V call is TRBV25-1, the J call TRBJ1-5; possible D gene TRBD1, 6 bases. Trimming removed 4 bases from V and 1 base from J, with 14 bases in between. The germline V gene has CDR1 MGHDK and CDR2 SYGVNS. This CDR3 has 16 amino acids. The CDR3 coding sequence is TGTGCCAGCAGTGGAGGACGGACAGTAAGCAATCAGCCCCAGCATTTT. Amino acid sequence: CASSGGRTVSNQPQHF. Using reference TRBV25-1 and TRBJ1-5 for the parts outside the CDR3, the full variable domain is EADIYQTPRYLVIGTGKKITLECSQTMGHDKMYWYQQDPGMELHLIHYSYGVNSTEKGDLSSESTVSRIRTEHFPLTLESARPSHTSQYLCASSGGRTVSNQPQHFGDGTRLSIL.

The chain uses TRBV5-1 and TRBJ2-2; the D gene is possibly TRBD1 (6 bases). CDR1 and CDR2 from the germline V gene are SGHRS and YFSETQ. V dropped 2 bases and J dropped 1 base, with 9 bases sitting between them. The CDR3 spans 15 residues. In DNA, the CDR3 is TGCGCCAGCAGCTTTGGCAGGGGGAACACCGGGGAGCTGTTTTTT. Protein sequence: CASSFGRGNTGELFF.

The J gene is TRBJ2-5, the V gene TRBV3-1 (or the pseudogene TRBV3-2); 7 nucleotides agree with TRBD2. From germline, CDR1 is LGHDT and CDR2 YNNKEL (reference sequence). The CDR3 is 14 amino acids. V was clipped by 0 bases and J by 6 bases; unmatched bases: 4. This chain's CDR3 is CASSQEGRGKTQYF. In DNA, the CDR3 is TGTGCCAGCAGCCAAGAAGGGCGGGGGAAGACCCAGTACTTC.

J is TRBJ2-1 and V is TRBV28; D perhaps matches TRBD2 (7 bases). CDR1 MDHEN and CDR2 SYDVKM come from the germline V gene. CDR3 length: 16 amino acids. Trimming stripped 7 bases from V and 3 bases from J, with 19 bases between. As DNA, the CDR3 is TGTGCCAGCACCGAATTAGGGGGGGCCATCTACAATGAGCAGTTCTTC. Protein: CASTELGGAIYNEQFF.

The rearrangement uses TRBV23-1 and TRBJ1-5; tentative D call: TRBD1 (5 bases). TRBV23-1 is recorded as an ORF, its role being uncertain. This CDR3 is 15 amino acids long. The V end was cut by 0 bases, the J end by 9 bases, with 15 bases between. The CDR3 nucleotides are TGCGCCAGCAGTCAATCCCCGCAGGGTAAGCGGCCCCAGCATTTT. This sequence encodes CASSQSPQGKRPQHF.

The V call is TRBV28, the J call TRBJ1-2; the match to TRBD1 covers 8 bases. This CDR3 has 12 residues. In germline, CDR1 is MDHEN, CDR2 SYDVKM. Trimming took 4 bases from V and 8 from J; bases not matched to a gene: 3. The CDR3 region has the DNA TGTGCCAGCAGTTCGGACAGGGTAGGCTACACCTTC. This codes for CASSSDRVGYTF.

This sequence joins TRBV7-8 and TRBJ1-3, with TRBD1 as a possible D gene (5 bases). CDR3 length equals 16 residues. V was cut by 5 bases and J by 0 bases, with 14 bases left in between. The germline gives CDR1 SGHVS, CDR2 FQNEAQ. CDR3 nucleotides: TGTGCCAGCAGCCTCCGCGACAGCAACTCTGGAAACACCATATATTTT. It translates to CASSLRDSNSGNTIYF.

The count of this clone is one. The V gene is TRBV6-2 or TRBV6-3, the J gene TRBJ2-7; 9 nucleotides agree with TRBD2. The CDR3 is 18 amino acids. CDR1 is MNHEY and CDR2 is SVGEGT in the germline V gene. The J segment lost 0 bases and the V segment lost 2 bases, leaving 11 bases of the junction unmatched. The DNA of the CDR3 is TGTGCCAGCAGTTACGAACCCGGGCTAGCGGGGTTCTCCTACGAGCAGTACTTC. Its protein product is CASSYEPGLAGFSYEQYF.

This chain joins TRBV30 and TRBJ1-1, with D unclear. Germline CDR1 reads GTSNPN; CDR2 reads SVGIG (reference sequence). V was trimmed by 0 bases and J by 2 bases, leaving 7 bases between them. The CDR3 runs to 13 residues. Here the CDR3 DNA reads TGTGCCTGGAGTGTATTTAGCAACACTGAAGCTTTCTTT. This gives the protein CAWSVFSNTEAFF.